This TCR beta chain is from a study of cytomegalovirus exposure and HLA in healthy donors. Study-level results: Across HLA loci, a later analysis found differing TCR association rates, with DRB1 most and HLA-C fewest. Many donors carried some public TCRs, although rarity characterized most TCR sequences. In presence/absence analyses, roughly uniform sequencing depth across donors was assumed.

The V and J ends lost 2 bases and 2 bases, in that order; junction bases with no gene match: 2. Germline CDR1 and CDR2: SGHRS and YFSETQ. The CDR3 totals 14 residues. As regards this clone: The antigen is undetermined.

PCR amplification relied on 60 Vbeta primers (plus 13 Jbeta primers). In the original processing: A later analysis counted tens of millions of unique TCR beta chains, some 11 million shared. The method was immunoSEQ multiplex PCR; TCRdb's version includes in-frame clones alone and lacks a portion of them. The V and J calls and clone size were taken over from that table, and D and trimming were inferred from the DNA. This table holds 95,000 to 150,000 clones, about four fifths found once. V gene TRBV5-1 combines with J gene TRBJ2-7, with TRBD2 matching over 9 bases. The source material was PBMCs. The clonotype was recovered from a female donor in good health and CMV-seropositive. CDR3 region: CASSFAGGTYEQYF. In DNA form, the CDR3 reads TGCGCCAGCAGCTTCGCGGGAGGGACCTACGAGCAGTACTTC.